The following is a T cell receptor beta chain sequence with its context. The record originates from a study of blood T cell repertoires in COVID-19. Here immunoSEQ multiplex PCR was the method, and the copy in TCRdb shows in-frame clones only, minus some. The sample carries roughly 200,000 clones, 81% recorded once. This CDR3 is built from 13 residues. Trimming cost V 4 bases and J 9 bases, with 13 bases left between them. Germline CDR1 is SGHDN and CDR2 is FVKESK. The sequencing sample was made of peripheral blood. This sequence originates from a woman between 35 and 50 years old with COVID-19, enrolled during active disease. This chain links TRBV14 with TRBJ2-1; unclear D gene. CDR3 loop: CASSPTPASEQFF. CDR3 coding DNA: TGTGCCAGCAGCCCCACCCCAGCGTCTGAGCAGTTCTTC. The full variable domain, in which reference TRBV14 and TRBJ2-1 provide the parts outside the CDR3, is EAGVTQFPSHSVIEKGQTVTLRCDPISGHDNLYWYRRVMGKEIKFLLHFVKESKQDESGMPNNRFLAERTGGTYSTLKVQPAELEDSGVYFCASSPTPASEQFFGPGTRLTVL.